This TCR beta chain came from a study of T cells expressing NK-cell markers. General study findings and limits: The dominant NKG2C+ clonotypes represented about 1.0-7.5% of CD8+ T cells in six donors.

TCRdb processed the 5' RACE reads again and assigns one entry to each CDR3 protein, with no DNA. Its clone listing holds 150,000 to 180,000 distinct CDR3 sequences. Note on this clonotype: No antigen is known for it.

Input material: blood T cells: a sorted CD56 or NKG2C T cell subset, CD4+ or CD8+ T cells, or bulk PBMC T cells (not recorded which). The receptor comes from a woman aged 45-65 years in good health.

The CDR3 region is CSAMIYTSTDTQYF. This chain connects TRBV20-1 to TRBJ2-3. CDR3 length: 14 amino acids. From germline, CDR1 is DFQATT and CDR2 SNEGSKA (reference sequence).